This TCR beta chain was found in a study of T-cell reconstitution after alpha-beta-depleted transplantation in children. It was with unique molecular identifiers that the TCRbeta library was prepared. Using its own MiXCR run on the PCR reads, TCRdb lists one record per CDR3 protein. The sample includes 500,000 or so distinct CDR3 sequences, roughly 33% of them seen just once. Germline-derived CDR1 and CDR2 are DFQATT and SNEGSKA (reference sequence). CDR3 size: 13 residues. V was cut by 4 bases and J by 6 bases, with 13 bases left in between. Sequences were derived from PBMCs from the stem cell graft donor, sampled from the stem cell graft. The clonotype originates from a human donor who donated a stem cell graft to a child with aplastic anemia. The J gene is TRBJ2-1, the V gene TRBV20-1; maybe TRBD2 (5 bases). CDR3 coding DNA: TGCAGTGCTACCACGGGATTCGTCAATGAGCAGTTCTTC. Amino acid sequence: CSATTGFVNEQFF.